One sample yielded the 17 T cell receptor beta chains listed below, sequenced in a study of blood T cell repertoires in COVID-19. Profiled with immunoSEQ multiplex PCR; TCRdb holds only in-frame clones, not every one. The sample has 210,000 or so clones; roughly 87% are singletons. The sample comprised peripheral blood. The receptor source for this set is a middle-aged man with active or convalescent COVID-19.

V is TRBV6-1 and J is TRBJ1-1; a weak D match, TRBD1 (5 bases). CDR3 length: 15 amino acids. The germline gives CDR1 MNHNS, CDR2 SASEGT. Trimming took 2 bases from V and 2 from J, leaving 12 bases between them. The CDR3: CASSEYGRANTEAFF. CDR3 in DNA: TGTGCCAGCAGTGAATATGGCAGGGCCAACACTGAAGCTTTCTTT.

V usage is TRBV3-1 (or the pseudogene TRBV3-2) and J usage is TRBJ2-2; TRBD2 is a possible D gene (6 bases). The CDR3 has 15 amino acids. CDR1 and CDR2 from the germline V gene are LGHDT and YNNKEL (reference sequence). V was shortened by 6 bases and J by 1 base, with 12 bases between the two germline ends. CDR3 region: CASREGGVNTGELFF. CDR3 DNA sequence: TGTGCCAGCAGGGAAGGCGGGGTGAACACCGGGGAGCTGTTTTTT.

This clone occurred once. The chain has TRBV2 and TRBJ2-2; TRBD2 might be the D (5 bases). Deletions cut 4 bases from V and 5 bases from J, with 14 bases between. The CDR3 spans 15 residues. From germline, CDR1 is SNHLY and CDR2 FYNNEI. The CDR3: CASSGTAVRTGELFF. DNA of the CDR3: TGTGCCAGCAGTGGAACAGCGGTGCGGACCGGGGAGCTGTTTTTT.

The chain recombines TRBV28 with TRBJ1-6, with 10 bases matching TRBD1. Germline CDR1 MDHEN, CDR2 SYDVKM. The CDR3 runs to 14 residues. The V segment lost 7 bases and the J segment 10 bases; nucleotides outside the gene matches: 7. This chain's CDR3 is CASIPGQGFSPLHF. The CDR3 DNA is TGTGCCAGCATCCCGGGACAGGGGTTCTCACCCCTCCACTTT.

The rearrangement joins TRBV6-6 to TRBJ2-3; 12 bases fit TRBD2. CDR3 size: 16 residues. J was trimmed by 5 bases and V by 3 bases; bases with no gene match: 6. The germline V gene encodes CDR1 MNHNY and CDR2 SVGAGI (reference sequence). CDR3 residues: CASSYTLAGGIDTQYF. The CDR3 nucleotides read TGTGCCAGCAGTTATACCCTAGCGGGGGGGATAGATACGCAGTATTTT.

The chain recombines TRBV29-1 with TRBJ2-1; 7 nucleotides line up with TRBD2. The CDR3 consists of 14 residues. Germline-derived CDR1 and CDR2 are SQVTM and ANQGSEA. Germline trimming cut 6 bases from V and 1 base from J; bases unmatched to any gene: 6. CDR3 sequence reads: CSVILAISYNEQFF. CDR3 DNA: TGCAGCGTCATACTAGCGATATCCTACAATGAGCAGTTCTTC.

The chain joins TRBV4-1 to TRBJ2-1, with D hard to call. With 2 bases removed from V and 6 bases from J, the gap between germline ends came to 8 bases. Looked up from germline, CDR1 is MGHRA and CDR2 is YSYEKL. The CDR3 runs 13 residues. This CDR3 is CASSQILPNEQFF. CDR3 sequence (DNA): TGCGCCAGCAGCCAAATACTTCCCAATGAGCAGTTCTTC.

V usage is TRBV5-4 and J usage is TRBJ1-3; D is ambiguous. Germline V gene sequence: CDR1 SGHNT, CDR2 YYREEE (reference sequence). The CDR3 totals 15 residues. V gave up 4 bases and J gave up 2 bases, with 13 bases separating them. The CDR3 DNA reads TGTGCCAGCAGCGCAGACCTGGGCACTGGAAACACCATATATTTT. Its translation: CASSADLGTGNTIYF.

The V call is TRBV7-2, the J call TRBJ1-1; 10 nucleotides align to TRBD1. This CDR3 region has 15 residues. Trimming took 5 bases from V and 3 from J; bases not matched to a gene: 6. CDR1 is SGHTA, CDR2 FQGNSA, per germline. This CDR3 reads CASSGDRGRYTEAFF. DNA for the CDR3: TGTGCCAGCAGCGGGGACAGGGGAAGGTACACTGAAGCTTTCTTT.

V is TRBV4-1 and J is TRBJ1-2, with D possibly TRBD1 on 6 matching bases. V lost 0 bases and J lost 6, with 17 bases in between. Per germline, CDR1 MGHRA and CDR2 YSYEKL. CDR3 length: 16 amino acids. CDR3 protein: CASSQDVGKGGHGYTF. As DNA, the CDR3 is TGCGCCAGCAGCCAAGATGTCGGGAAAGGGGGACATGGCTACACCTTC.

This sequence joins TRBV6-5 and TRBJ2-2; D is unresolved. Per germline, CDR1 MNHEY and CDR2 SVGAGI. Trimming took 8 bases from V and 2 from J, leaving 9 bases between them. The CDR3 is 13 amino acids. The CDR3 is CASAVTNTGELFF. The CDR3 nucleotides read TGTGCCAGCGCTGTGACAAACACCGGGGAGCTGTTTTTT.

There are a few counts of this clone. The chain employs TRBV5-1 and TRBJ2-5; 9 bases line up with TRBD1. CDR1 is SGHRS, CDR2 YFSETQ, per germline. This CDR3 has 15 amino acids. J was trimmed by 5 bases and V by 0 bases; bases with no gene match: 5. Here the CDR3 DNA reads TGCGCCAGCAGCTTGGTAGGACAGGGGCGGGAGACCCAGTACTTC. It codes for CASSLVGQGRETQYF. The entire variable domain, with the rest obtained from reference TRBV5-1 and TRBJ2-5, is as follows: KAGVTQTPRYLIKTRGQQVTLSCSPISGHRSVSWYQQTPGQGLQFLFEYFSETQRNKGNFPGRFSGRQFSNSRSEMNVSTLELGDSALYLCASSLVGQGRETQYFGPGTRLLVL.

The chain joins TRBV7-9 to TRBJ2-3, with D hard to call. Germline assignment: CDR1 SEHNR and CDR2 FQNEAQ (reference sequence). The CDR3 sequence is 12 residues long. Trimming took off 5 bases at V and 1 base at J, with 4 bases between the two ends. The CDR3 is CASSPGTDTQYF. In DNA form, the CDR3 reads TGTGCCAGCAGCCCCGGCACAGATACGCAGTATTTT.

This clone is a singleton in its sample. The V call is TRBV28, the J call TRBJ1-3; D is possibly TRBD1 (6 bases). This CDR3 comprises 15 residues. V lost 2 bases and J 6 bases, leaving 14 bases between the germline ends. CDR1 and CDR2 (germline): MDHEN, SYDVKM. The CDR3, as DNA: TGTGCCAGCAGTTTAATGCGTCCAGGGGAAAACACCATATATTTT. This gives the protein CASSLMRPGENTIYF.

The J gene is TRBJ1-2, the V gene TRBV7-9, with 10 bases aligning to TRBD1. Germline-derived CDR1 and CDR2 are SEHNR and FQNEAQ (reference sequence). This CDR3 contains 15 residues. With 4 bases clipped from V and 5 bases from J, the junction kept 7 bases outside the gene matches. The CDR3 reads CASSSRDRGEYGYTF. The CDR3 bases are TGTGCCAGCAGCTCCCGGGACAGGGGAGAATATGGCTACACCTTC.

This chain links TRBV30 with TRBJ1-2, with TRBD1 matching over 7 bases. The CDR3 runs to 15 residues. Germline V gives CDR1 GTSNPN, CDR2 SVGIG (reference sequence). Trimming removed 0 bases from V and 6 bases from J; junction bases left unmatched: 10. The CDR3 sequence is CAWSVRGRGLNGYTF. In DNA form, the CDR3 reads TGTGCCTGGAGTGTTAGGGGGCGCGGATTAAATGGCTACACCTTC. The variable domain in full, with the rest retrieved from reference TRBV30 and TRBJ1-2, is SQTIHQWPATLVQPVGSPLSLECTVEGTSNPNLYWYRQAAGRGLQLLFYSVGIGQISSEVPQNLSASRPQDRQFILSSKKLLLSDSGFYLCAWSVRGRGLNGYTFGSGTRLTVV.

This chain links TRBV5-5 with TRBJ1-2; TRBD1 matches at 11 bases. The CDR3 covers 18 residues. CDR1 and CDR2 from the germline V gene are SGHKS and YYEKEE (reference sequence). V shed 2 bases, J shed 5 bases, and the junction held 14 bases outside the gene matches. This chain's CDR3 is CASSFGRDRGGLRYGYTF. DNA for the CDR3: TGTGCCAGCAGCTTCGGCCGGGACAGGGGGGGGCTGCGGTATGGCTACACCTTC.